Each of the 7 T cell receptor beta chains below was sequenced from the same sample in a study of T cells expressing NK-cell markers. TCRdb reprocessed the 5' RACE reads, with one entry per CDR3 protein and no DNA. Recorded for this sample: some 340,000 distinct CDR3 sequences. The sequenced material came from blood T cells: a sorted CD56 or NKG2C T cell subset, CD4+ or CD8+ T cells, or bulk PBMC T cells (not recorded which). The receptors were sampled from a man aged 18 to 70 in good health.

CDR3 in amino acids: CASSWGRGNEQFF. V is TRBV4-1 and J is TRBJ2-1; TCRdb outputs TRBD1, but without DNA this stays unchecked. This CDR3 has 13 amino acids. The germline CDR1 and CDR2 sequences are MGHRA and YSYEKL.

The rearrangement uses TRBV18 and TRBJ2-7; the TRBD1 assignment by TCRdb is unverifiable without DNA. Germline CDR1 and CDR2: KGHSH and LQKENI. The CDR3 spans 15 residues. The CDR3 protein is CASSPGQGAVREQYF. Complete variable domain (other parts from reference TRBV18 and TRBJ2-7): NAGVMQNPRHLVRRRGQEARLRCSPMKGHSHVYWYRQLPEEGLKFMVYLQKENIIDESGMPKERFSAEFPKEGPSILRIQQVVRGDSAAYFCASSPGQGAVREQYFGPGTRLTVT.

The chain uses TRBV19 and TRBJ1-1; TCRdb proposes TRBD1, but this gene call is untestable without DNA. Germline V gene data show CDR1 as LNHDA and CDR2 as SQIVND (reference sequence). The CDR3 extends over 19 amino acids. CDR3 amino acids: CASTIDPPGQGKVNTEAFF. Together with reference TRBV19 and TRBJ1-1, the CDR3 gives the full variable domain: DGGITQSPKYLFRKEGQNVTLSCEQNLNHDAMYWYRQDPGQGLRLIYYSQIVNDFQKGDIAEGYSVSREKKESFPLTVTSAQKNPTAFYLCASTIDPPGQGKVNTEAFFGQGTRLTVV.

The chain employs TRBV20-1 and TRBJ2-7; TCRdb's assignment of TRBD1 cannot be checked, as there is no DNA. CDR1 is DFQATT, CDR2 SNEGSKA, per germline (reference sequence). This CDR3 has 14 residues. CDR3 region: CSASTKDRGDEQYF.

J is TRBJ2-2 and V is TRBV5-1. The CDR3 extends over 14 amino acids. The V gene's germline CDR1 is SGHRS and CDR2 YFSETQ. This CDR3 is CASQRLPNTGELFF.

The gene calls are TRBV18 and TRBJ2-1; with no DNA, the TCRdb D assignment of TRBD1 cannot be verified. The CDR3 sequence is 15 residues long. Germline V gene data show CDR1 as KGHSH and CDR2 as LQKENI. CDR3: CASSPRRQGYNEQFF.

The chain couples TRBV27 to TRBJ2-3; TCRdb lists TRBD1, though no DNA is available to test this call. This CDR3 spans 13 amino acids. CDR1 and CDR2 from the germline V gene are MNHEY and SMNVEV (reference sequence). The CDR3 region is CASRRAGRDTQYF.